This TCR beta chain is from a study of blood T cell repertoires in COVID-19. Looking at the study overall: Whether acute or convalescent, the COVID-19 samples came from the United States, Italy and Spain. PBMCs, B-cell-depleted T cells, or T cells provided the cDNA or gDNA that made up the material.

Per the original data handling: Estimation of nucleated cell counts relied on the amplification of reference gene primers. Measured with immunoSEQ multiplex PCR; TCRdb has only the in-frame clones, and not every one. That table is the source of V, J and clone size, and D and trimming were worked out from the DNA. The table includes 45,000 to 65,000 clones, roughly 87% detected once. V shed 1 base and J shed 0 bases, with 8 bases lying between them. This CDR3 is 15 amino acids long. Germline V gene sequence: CDR1 SGHTA, CDR2 FQGNSA. This receptor was obtained from a human donor with acute or convalescent COVID-19. The donor label of this sample is uncertain. Material for sequencing was peripheral blood. J is TRBJ2-3 and V is TRBV7-2; D is unresolved. The CDR3 spells CASSLDRTSTDTQYF. In nucleotides, the CDR3 is TGTGCCAGCAGCTTAGACAGAACTAGCACAGATACGCAGTATTTT.